This TCR beta chain was captured in a study of T cell responses to AZD1222 COVID-19 vaccine. Study-level results: Females made up more of the donors, who were largely white British, and clonal diversity may have come out too low.

Produced via immunoSEQ multiplex PCR; TCRdb's table is partial and in-frame only. Here the sample spans about 150,000 clones, approximately 86% being singletons. This clone showed up just once. No antigen is known for it. Per germline, CDR1 MGHDK and CDR2 SYGVNS. CDR3 size: 17 residues. V was pared by 2 bases and J by 3 bases, with 16 bases between. Sequencing used peripheral blood, obtained after recovery from COVID-19. The source of this sequence is an adult who had recovered from COVID-19. This sequence joins TRBV25-1 and TRBJ2-2, with a possible D match to TRBD1 (6 bases). The CDR3 protein is CASSEGRGASYTGELFF. The CDR3 nucleotides read TGTGCCAGCAGTGAAGGCAGGGGCGCGAGTTACACCGGGGAGCTGTTTTTT. The full variable domain, its missing parts supplied by reference TRBV25-1 and TRBJ2-2, is EADIYQTPRYLVIGTGKKITLECSQTMGHDKMYWYQQDPGMELHLIHYSYGVNSTEKGDLSSESTVSRIRTEHFPLTLESARPSHTSQYLCASSEGRGASYTGELFFGEGSRLTVL.